This T cell receptor beta chain is from a study of blood T cell repertoires in COVID-19. At the level of the study: The samples span acute and convalescent COVID-19 from the United States, Italy and Spain. PBMCs, B-cell-depleted T cells, or T cells were the source of the cDNA or gDNA that made up the material.

The V gene's germline CDR1 is SEHNR and CDR2 FQNEAQ (reference sequence). CDR3 size: 16 residues. Losses at the gene ends were 5 bases for V and 4 bases for J; bases not matched to a gene: 13. This table comes from immunoSEQ multiplex PCR, and its TCRdb copy is limited to in-frame clones, with some not included. The sample lists under 300,000 clones, roughly 88% occurring once. Sequenced sample: PBMCs or T cells enriched from blood (not recorded which). The rearrangement joins TRBV7-9 to TRBJ1-2; 7 bases are a match to TRBD1. The clonotype was recovered from a woman between 40 and 50 years old who had been exposed to COVID-19. The CDR3 bases are TGTGCCAGCAGCACCGAGTGGGACAGAAGTACCTATGGCTACACCTTC. It encodes CASSTEWDRSTYGYTF.